These T cell receptor beta chains were read from a single sample in a study of T-cell memory formation after mild COVID-19. Using its own MiXCR run on the 5' RACE reads, TCRdb lists one record per CDR3 protein. Of a few hundred thousand distinct CDR3 sequences listed, around a quarter are singletons. The material sequenced was PBMCs or a T cell subset sorted from them (not recorded which). Every receptor here comes from an adult woman who had mild COVID-19 (a few samples of this study predate the infection). Cell type and time point are not known. Each CDR3 is given with its conserved first and last residue. Each record gives: clone size, J gene, V gene, D gene, CDR3 DNA, CDR3 protein. D genes are given only for firm matches. Expanded clones get a size class; other rows say once, few or many, or leave the size out.

abundance: few; j_gene: TRBJ2-7; v_gene: TRBV15; d_gene: NA; CDR3nt: TGTGCCACCAGCGGCGGCAGGATCTACGAGCAGTACTTC; CDR3aa: CATSGGRIYEQYF
abundance: NA; j_gene: TRBJ2-2; v_gene: TRBV9; d_gene: NA; CDR3nt: TGTGCCAGCAGCGTAGACCCCCGGCGCGAGCTGTTTTTT; CDR3aa: CASSVDPRRELFF
abundance: many; j_gene: TRBJ2-1; v_gene: TRBV27; d_gene: NA; CDR3nt: TGTGCCAGCAGTTTAACGCCCCTAGGAAATGAGCAGTTCTTC; CDR3aa: CASSLTPLGNEQFF
abundance: NA; j_gene: TRBJ1-5; v_gene: TRBV18; d_gene: TRBD1; CDR3nt: TGTGCCAGCTCTCCCTTTCAGGGGGGACGCTTAAATAGCAATCAGCCCCAGCATTTT; CDR3aa: CASSPFQGGRLNSNQPQHF
abundance: NA; j_gene: TRBJ2-5; v_gene: TRBV7-9; d_gene: NA; CDR3nt: TGTGCCAGCAGCTTACGCCTGGGACGAAGGGAGACCCAGTACTTC; CDR3aa: CASSLRLGRRETQYF
abundance: few; j_gene: TRBJ2-2; v_gene: TRBV4-3; d_gene: NA; CDR3nt: TGCGCCAGCAGGTCAGGAGTAATGACCGGGGAGCTGTTTTTT; CDR3aa: CASRSGVMTGELFF
abundance: few; j_gene: TRBJ2-7; v_gene: TRBV7-9; d_gene: TRBD2; CDR3nt: TGTGCCAGCAGCTTTAAAGCGGGAGGGCCCGGCTCCTACGAGCAGTACTTC; CDR3aa: CASSFKAGGPGSYEQYF
abundance: NA; j_gene: TRBJ2-3; v_gene: TRBV7-2; d_gene: NA; CDR3nt: TGTGCCAGCAGCCCTTTCTCACTGACAGATACGCAGTATTTT; CDR3aa: CASSPFSLTDTQYF
abundance: once; j_gene: TRBJ2-1; v_gene: TRBV6-6; d_gene: TRBD2; CDR3nt: TGTGCCAGCAGTTACGCGGGACTAGCGGGAGACCGGTTCTTC; CDR3aa: CASSYAGLAGDRFF
abundance: many; j_gene: TRBJ2-7; v_gene: TRBV30; d_gene: TRBD1; CDR3nt: TGTGCCTGGAGTTGGGGACAGCCCTTGGGGGAGCAGTACTTC; CDR3aa: CAWSWGQPLGEQYF
abundance: NA; j_gene: TRBJ2-1; v_gene: TRBV19; d_gene: TRBD1; CDR3nt: TGTGCCAGTAGTATGGGACAGAGCATTTACAATGAGCAGTTCTTC; CDR3aa: CASSMGQSIYNEQFF
abundance: few; j_gene: TRBJ2-7; v_gene: TRBV7-9; d_gene: NA; CDR3nt: TGTGCCAGCAGCCGACGGCGATATGAAGGGGATGACGAGCAGTACTTC; CDR3aa: CASSRRRYEGDDEQYF
abundance: NA; j_gene: TRBJ2-3; v_gene: TRBV5-1; d_gene: NA; CDR3nt: TGCGCCAGCTGTCGACAGACGCACGCAGATACGCAGTATTTT; CDR3aa: CASCRQTHADTQYF
abundance: NA; j_gene: TRBJ1-2; v_gene: TRBV27; d_gene: TRBD1; CDR3nt: TGTGCCAGCAGTCTATCCACCGGGACAGGGGAGGGCTATGGCTACACCTTC; CDR3aa: CASSLSTGTGEGYGYTF
abundance: NA; j_gene: TRBJ2-6; v_gene: TRBV6-1; d_gene: NA; CDR3nt: TGTGCCAGCATGCTCAGGTCCGGGGCCAACGTCCTGACTTTC; CDR3aa: CASMLRSGANVLTF
abundance: NA; j_gene: TRBJ1-1; v_gene: TRBV6-5; d_gene: NA; CDR3nt: TGTGCCAGCAGTCCGAGGGACGAAGATCCATTCACTGAAGCTTTCTTT; CDR3aa: CASSPRDEDPFTEAFF
abundance: many; j_gene: TRBJ1-5; v_gene: TRBV12-3/TRBV12-4; d_gene: NA; CDR3nt: TGTGCCAGCAGTTTTAGGGGGACACAGAATCAGCCCCAGCATTTT; CDR3aa: CASSFRGTQNQPQHF
abundance: few; j_gene: TRBJ2-3; v_gene: TRBV6-1; d_gene: TRBD2; CDR3nt: TGTGCCACCTGGACTAGCGGTAGCACAGATACGCAGTATTTT; CDR3aa: CATWTSGSTDTQYF
abundance: NA; j_gene: TRBJ2-2; v_gene: TRBV5-6; d_gene: NA; CDR3nt: TGTGCCAGCAGCGGGGGGACAGTTGAGACCGGGGAGCTGTTTTTT; CDR3aa: CASSGGTVETGELFF
abundance: NA; j_gene: TRBJ2-1; v_gene: TRBV6-5; d_gene: TRBD2; CDR3nt: TGTGCCAGCAGTTCATTAAGCGGGAGCTCCTACAATGAGCAGTTCTTC; CDR3aa: CASSSLSGSSYNEQFF
abundance: NA; j_gene: TRBJ1-2; v_gene: TRBV29-1; d_gene: NA; CDR3nt: TGCAGTACCAGGGAGGGGAACTATGGCTACACCTTC; CDR3aa: CSTREGNYGYTF
abundance: few; j_gene: TRBJ2-1; v_gene: TRBV12-3/TRBV12-4; d_gene: NA; CDR3nt: TGTGCCAGCAGTATTAAGGGGTACAATGAGCAGTTCTTC; CDR3aa: CASSIKGYNEQFF